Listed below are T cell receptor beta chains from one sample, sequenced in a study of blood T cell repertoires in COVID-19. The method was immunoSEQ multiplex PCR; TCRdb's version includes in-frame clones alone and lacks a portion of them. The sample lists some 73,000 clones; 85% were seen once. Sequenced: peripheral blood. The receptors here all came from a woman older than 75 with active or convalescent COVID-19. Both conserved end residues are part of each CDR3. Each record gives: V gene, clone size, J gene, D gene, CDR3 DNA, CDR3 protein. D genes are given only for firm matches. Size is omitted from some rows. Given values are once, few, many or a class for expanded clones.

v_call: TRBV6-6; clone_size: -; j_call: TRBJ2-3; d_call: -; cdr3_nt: TGTGCCAGCAGTTTTAGCGAAAGCACAGATACGCAGTATTTT; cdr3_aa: CASSFSESTDTQYF
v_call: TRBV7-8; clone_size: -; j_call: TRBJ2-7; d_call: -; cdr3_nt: TGTGCCAGCAGCCCCGGAGGCCACGAGCAGTACTTC; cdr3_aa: CASSPGGHEQYF
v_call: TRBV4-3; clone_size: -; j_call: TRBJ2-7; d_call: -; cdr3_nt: TGCGCCAGCAGCCAAGGATTAGGAGAGGCCCCCTACGAGCAGTACTTC; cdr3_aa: CASSQGLGEAPYEQYF
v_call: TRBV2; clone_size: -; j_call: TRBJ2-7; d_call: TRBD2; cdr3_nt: TGTGCCAGCAGTGAACAGCGGGGGGGCTCCTACGAGCAGTACTTC; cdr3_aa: CASSEQRGGSYEQYF
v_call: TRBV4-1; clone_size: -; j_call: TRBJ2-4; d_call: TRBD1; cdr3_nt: TGCGCCAGCAGCCAAGAATACAGGGGGATTGGAAACATTCAGTACTTC; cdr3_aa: CASSQEYRGIGNIQYF
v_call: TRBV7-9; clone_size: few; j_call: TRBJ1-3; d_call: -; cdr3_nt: TGTGCCAGCAGCTTTCCCCCGGCGGACTCTGGAAACACCATATATTTT; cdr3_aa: CASSFPPADSGNTIYF
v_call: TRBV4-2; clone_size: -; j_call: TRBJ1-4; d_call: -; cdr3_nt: TGTGCCAGCAGCGGGCCTGTTAGGACAGACCATGGACCAACTAATGAAAAACTGTTTTTT; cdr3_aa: CASSGPVRTDHGPTNEKLFF
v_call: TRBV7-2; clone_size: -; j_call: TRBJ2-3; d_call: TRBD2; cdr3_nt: TGTGCCAGCAGCCCTATGAGCGGGGGGGCGATCCGCACAGATACGCAGTATTTT; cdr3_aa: CASSPMSGGAIRTDTQYF
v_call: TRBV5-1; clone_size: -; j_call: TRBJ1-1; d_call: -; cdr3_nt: TGCGCCAGCAGCTTGGGGGGCGTCACTGAAGCTTTCTTT; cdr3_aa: CASSLGGVTEAFF
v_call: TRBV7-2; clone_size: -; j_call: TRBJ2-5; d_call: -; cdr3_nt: TGTGCCAGCAGCCAGAGCCGGGGCCAAGAGACCCAGTACTTC; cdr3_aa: CASSQSRGQETQYF
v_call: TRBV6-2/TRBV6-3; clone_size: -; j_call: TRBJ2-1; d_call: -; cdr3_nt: TGTGCCAGCAGACCTACAGGGAATGAGCAGTTCTTC; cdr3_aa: CASRPTGNEQFF
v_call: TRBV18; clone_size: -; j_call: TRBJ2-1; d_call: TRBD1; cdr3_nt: TGTGCCAGCTCACAAGACAGGGGTGAGCAGTTCTTC; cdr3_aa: CASSQDRGEQFF
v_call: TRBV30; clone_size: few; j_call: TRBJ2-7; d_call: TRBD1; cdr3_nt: TGTGCCTGGAGGGCGACCGGGACAGGGCACTACGAGCAGTACTTC; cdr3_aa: CAWRATGTGHYEQYF
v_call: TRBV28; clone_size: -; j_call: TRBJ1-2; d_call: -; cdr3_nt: TGTGCCAGCAGTCTACCCGCGGGCGACTTGAATGGCTACACCTTC; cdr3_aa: CASSLPAGDLNGYTF
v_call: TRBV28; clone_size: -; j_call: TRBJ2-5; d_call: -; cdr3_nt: TGTGCCACCTGGAGGACCCAAGAGACCCAGTACTTC; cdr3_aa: CATWRTQETQYF
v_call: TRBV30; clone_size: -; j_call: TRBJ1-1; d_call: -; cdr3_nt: TGTGCCTGGGACCTCGCGGGGGATACTGAAGCTTTCTTT; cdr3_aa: CAWDLAGDTEAFF
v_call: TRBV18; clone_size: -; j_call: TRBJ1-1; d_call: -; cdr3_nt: TGTGCCAGCTCACCGGGAACAGGGTCTGAAGCTTTCTTT; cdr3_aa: CASSPGTGSEAFF
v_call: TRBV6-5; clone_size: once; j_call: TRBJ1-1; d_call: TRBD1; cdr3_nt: TGTGCCAGCAGTTCCGTGGGACAGGGGGCTTTCTTT; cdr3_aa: CASSSVGQGAFF
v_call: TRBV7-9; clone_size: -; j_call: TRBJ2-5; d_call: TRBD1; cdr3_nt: TGTGCCAGCAGCTTAGATTGGACAGGGGGGGAGACCCAGTACTTC; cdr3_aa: CASSLDWTGGETQYF
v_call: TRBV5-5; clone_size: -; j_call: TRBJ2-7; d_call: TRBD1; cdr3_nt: TGTGCCAGCAGCTTGGCGGGACAGCTAGCCTACGAGCAGTACTTC; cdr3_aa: CASSLAGQLAYEQYF
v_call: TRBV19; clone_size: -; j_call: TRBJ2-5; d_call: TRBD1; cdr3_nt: TGTGCCAGTAGTCCCGGGACAGAAGAGACCCAGTACTTC; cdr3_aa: CASSPGTEETQYF
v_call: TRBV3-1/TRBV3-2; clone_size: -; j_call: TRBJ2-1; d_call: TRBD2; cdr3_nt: TGTGCCAGCAGCCAGTTTAGCGGGGGGGCGCATGAGCAGTTCTTC; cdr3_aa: CASSQFSGGAHEQFF
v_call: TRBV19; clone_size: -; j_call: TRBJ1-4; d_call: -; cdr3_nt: TGTGCCAGTAGTATCCCTGGTGGGGGGACTAATGAAAAACTGTTTTTT; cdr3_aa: CASSIPGGGTNEKLFF
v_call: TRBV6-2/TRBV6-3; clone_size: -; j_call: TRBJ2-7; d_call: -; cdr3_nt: TGTGCCAGCAGTTACCGTTCTTACGAGCAGTACTTC; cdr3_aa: CASSYRSYEQYF
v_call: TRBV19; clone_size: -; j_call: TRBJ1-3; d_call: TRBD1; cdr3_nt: TGTGCCAGCACAGGGGGGCGAGGAAACACCATATATTTT; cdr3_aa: CASTGGRGNTIYF
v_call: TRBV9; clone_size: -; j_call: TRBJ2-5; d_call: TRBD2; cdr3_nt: TGTGCCAGCAGCCCCGATTCGGGGGGGGCGGAGACCCAGTACTTC; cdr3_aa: CASSPDSGGAETQYF
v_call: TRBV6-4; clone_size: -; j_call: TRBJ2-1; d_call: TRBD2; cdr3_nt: TGTGCCAGCAGTGACCCAGAGCGGGGGGGCAGGAATGAGCAGTTCTTC; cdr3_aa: CASSDPERGGRNEQFF
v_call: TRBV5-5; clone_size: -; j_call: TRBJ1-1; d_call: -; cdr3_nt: TGTGCCAGCAGCATCCTCTATGAGGCCGACACTGAAGCTTTCTTT; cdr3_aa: CASSILYEADTEAFF
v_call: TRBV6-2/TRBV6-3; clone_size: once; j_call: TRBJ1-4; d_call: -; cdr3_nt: TGTGCCAGCAGCCAGGGGCTTACGGGTATCGCAGCTAATGAAAAACTGTTTTTT; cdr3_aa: CASSQGLTGIAANEKLFF